The 23 T cell receptor beta chains reported below all come from one sample, sequenced in a study of cytomegalovirus exposure and HLA in healthy donors. Profiling relied on immunoSEQ multiplex PCR, and the TCRdb table lists in-frame clones only, not all of them. The sample records about 200,000 clones, around 87% being singletons. Input material: PBMCs. The receptors were gathered from a woman between 18 and 29 years old in good health and CMV-seropositive.

This chain links TRBV29-1 with TRBJ1-4; 9 bases fit TRBD1. This CDR3 contains 15 residues. Germline CDR1 is SQVTM and CDR2 is ANQGSEA. J lost 6 bases, V lost 1 base, and 6 bases had no gene match. CDR3 bases: TGCAGCGTTGAAGCGGTACAGGGGGCTGATGAAAAACTGTTTTTT. Its protein is CSVEAVQGADEKLFF.

This chain uses TRBV6-1 with TRBJ2-7; maybe TRBD1 (5 bases). Germline V gene sequence: CDR1 MNHNS, CDR2 SASEGT. V was pared by 1 base and J by 2 bases, with 21 bases between. The CDR3 has 18 amino acids. CDR3 DNA: TGTGCCAGCAGTGAAGACGCGGACACGAGAAAATATACCTACGAGCAGTACTTC. Amino acid sequence: CASSEDADTRKYTYEQYF.

The rearrangement uses TRBV6-4 and TRBJ1-4; 9 bases align to TRBD1. The CDR3 contains 15 residues. V trimming: 4 bases; J trimming: 7 bases; junction bases outside the gene matches: 7. Germline V CDR1 and CDR2: MRHNA, SNTAGT. The chain's CDR3 is CASSVLWDRVEKLFF. The CDR3 region has the DNA TGTGCCAGCAGTGTTTTGTGGGACAGGGTTGAAAAACTGTTTTTT.

The CDR3 DNA is TGTGCCAGCAGCTTCCCCCTTGCTGGGGCCAACGTCCTGACTTTC. It specifies CASSFPLAGANVLTF. This chain connects TRBV7-3 to TRBJ2-6; D is undetermined. Germline V lookup: CDR1 SGHTA, CDR2 FQGTGA. The CDR3 has 15 amino acids. V lost 3 bases and J 2 bases, leaving 8 bases between the germline ends.

Comments on this clone: This same CDR3 is encoded by further DNA sequences in the sample. This sequence joins TRBV28 and TRBJ1-1, with D possibly TRBD1 on 5 matching bases. The CDR3 consists of 13 residues. Trimming stripped 3 bases from V and 0 bases from J, with 5 bases between. CDR1 MDHEN and CDR2 SYDVKM come from the germline V gene. The CDR3 loop reads CASSLTVNTEAFF. The CDR3 bases are TGTGCCAGCAGTTTGACAGTGAACACTGAAGCTTTCTTT. The variable domain in full, completed from reference TRBV28 and TRBJ1-1, reads DVKVTQSSRYLVKRTGEKVFLECVQDMDHENMFWYRQDPGLGLRLIYFSYDVKMKEKGDIPEGYSVSREKKERFSLILESASTNQTSMYLCASSLTVNTEAFFGQGTRLTVV.

The gene calls are TRBV4-1 and TRBJ1-5, with a possible D match to TRBD1 (6 bases). This CDR3 has 17 residues. Trimming took 2 bases from V and 3 from J, leaving 17 bases between them. Germline V gene lookup returns CDR1 MGHRA and CDR2 YSYEKL. In nucleotides, the CDR3 is TGCGCCAGCAGCCAACTCCCTAAGGACAGTTTCAATCAGCCCCAGCATTTT. This gives the protein CASSQLPKDSFNQPQHF.

The rearrangement uses TRBV7-6 and TRBJ2-7, with TRBD2 matching 9 bases. Germline loops: CDR1 SGHVS, CDR2 FNYEAQ. The trim removed 5 bases at V and 3 bases at J, leaving 8 bases unmatched. The CDR3 is made up of 15 amino acids. In nucleotides, the CDR3 is TGTGCCAGCAGCGAGTCAATAGCGGGAGACTACGAGCAGTACTTC. It yields the protein CASSESIAGDYEQYF.

This clone was observed a single time. The chain uses TRBV7-2 and TRBJ2-7; D not resolved. This CDR3 comprises 14 residues. CDR1 is SGHTA and CDR2 is FQGNSA in the germline V gene. Trimming took 5 bases from V and 2 from J, leaving 13 bases between them. The CDR3: CASSRGDHPYEQYF. CDR3 in DNA: TGTGCCAGCAGCCGCGGAGATCACCCCTACGAGCAGTACTTC.

The chain carries TRBV7-9 and TRBJ1-1; 10 positions agree with TRBD1. Germline V gene sequence: CDR1 SEHNR, CDR2 FQNEAQ (reference sequence). The CDR3 covers 19 residues. Losses at the gene ends were 3 bases for V and 0 bases for J; bases not matched to a gene: 13. This CDR3 reads CASSFPIGDRGLMNTEAFF. DNA for the CDR3: TGTGCCAGCAGCTTCCCGATTGGTGACAGGGGGCTGATGAACACTGAAGCTTTCTTT.

The chain employs TRBV2 and TRBJ2-2; 8 nucleotides align to TRBD1. This CDR3 is 15 amino acids long. Germline lookup yields CDR1 SNHLY and CDR2 FYNNEI. After removal of 8 bases from V and 4 bases from J, the junction contained 9 bases not matched to a gene. CDR3 nucleotides: TGTGCCAGCGAGAAGGACAGGGCATCCACCGGGGAGCTGTTTTTT. This sequence encodes CASEKDRASTGELFF. Complete variable domain (other parts from reference TRBV2 and TRBJ2-2): EPEVTQTPSHQVTQMGQEVILRCVPISNHLYFYWYRQILGQKVEFLVSFYNNEISEKSEIFDDQFSVERPDGSNFTLKIRSTKLEDSAMYFCASEKDRASTGELFFGEGSRLTVL.

The chain carries TRBV7-9 and TRBJ1-1; D gene ambiguous. The CDR3 covers 17 residues. V dropped 5 bases and J dropped 0 bases, with 19 bases sitting between them. CDR1 SEHNR and CDR2 FQNEAQ come from the germline V gene (reference sequence). The CDR3 here is CASSGGEVQSLNTEAFF. The CDR3 DNA is TGTGCCAGCAGCGGAGGCGAGGTCCAATCCCTGAACACTGAAGCTTTCTTT.

The gene calls are TRBV30 and TRBJ2-1; 16 bases are shared with TRBD2. The germline V gene has CDR1 GTSNPN and CDR2 SVGIG (reference sequence). The CDR3 contains 14 residues. V trimming: 4 bases; J trimming: 8 bases; junction bases outside the gene matches: 2. The CDR3 reads CAWTGTSGRDEQFF. The CDR3 DNA sequence: TGTGCCTGGACCGGGACTAGCGGGAGGGATGAGCAGTTCTTC.

V and J are TRBV28 and TRBJ2-7; D is perhaps TRBD1 (6 bases). Germline V gene lookup returns CDR1 MDHEN and CDR2 SYDVKM. The ends were cut back, 10 bases at V and 5 bases at J, with 12 bases in the middle. This CDR3 contains 11 residues. CDR3 in DNA: TGTGCCACCGCAACAGGGAACGAGCAGTACTTC. Amino acid sequence: CATATGNEQYF.

The rearrangement uses TRBV27 and TRBJ2-5; D is ambiguous. CDR1 MNHEY and CDR2 SMNVEV come from the germline V gene (reference sequence). Trimming left V 6 bases short and J 1 base short, with 15 bases between. There are 15 residues in the CDR3. CDR3: CASRPLDNFQETQYF. In DNA form, the CDR3 reads TGTGCCAGCAGACCTCTCGACAACTTCCAAGAGACCCAGTACTTC.

This sequence joins TRBV27 and TRBJ2-1; D is perhaps TRBD1 (5 bases). Trimming shortened V by 8 bases and J by 4 bases, and 15 bases separated the two germline ends. The CDR3 covers 14 residues. Germline loops: CDR1 MNHEY, CDR2 SMNVEV (reference sequence). As DNA, the CDR3 is TGTGCCAGCCATATAGGGGTAGATTACAATGAGCAGTTCTTC. Protein product: CASHIGVDYNEQFF.

The V call is TRBV5-1, the J call TRBJ2-1; D is unresolved. V shed 8 bases and J shed 7 bases, with 19 bases lying between them. CDR3 size: 14 residues. The germline V gene has CDR1 SGHRS and CDR2 YFSETQ. CDR3 bases: TGCGCCAGTACCTCTACTACCGTGCCGAATGAGCAGTTCTTC. It encodes CASTSTTVPNEQFF.

The chain uses TRBV6-1 and TRBJ1-2, with a possible D match to TRBD1 (5 bases). This CDR3 has 13 residues. The V gene lost 3 bases and the J gene lost 3 bases, with 8 bases spanning the gap. Germline V gene lookup returns CDR1 MNHNS and CDR2 SASEGT. CDR3 nucleotide sequence: TGTGCCAGCAGTGACCAGGGCGACTATGGCTACACCTTC. Amino acids: CASSDQGDYGYTF.

The chain joins TRBV5-5 to TRBJ2-7, with 7 bases lining up with TRBD2. This CDR3 comprises 17 residues. Germline V gives CDR1 SGHKS, CDR2 YYEKEE (reference sequence). Trimming at V came to 0 bases and at J to 3 bases, leaving 12 bases not matched to a gene. CDR3 loop: CASSLGFTERDRYEQYF. CDR3 nucleotide sequence: TGTGCCAGCAGCTTGGGTTTTACGGAGCGGGACCGCTACGAGCAGTACTTC.

V gene TRBV6-1 combines with J gene TRBJ2-3; D remains ambiguous. Germline loops: CDR1 MNHNS, CDR2 SASEGT. V was clipped by 2 bases and J by 1 base, with 10 bases between them. The CDR3 length is 15 residues. The CDR3 loop is CASSEPGLGTDTQYF. The CDR3 DNA reads TGTGCCAGCAGTGAACCCGGGTTGGGCACAGATACGCAGTATTTT.

This clone has just a few counts. This chain connects TRBV30 to TRBJ1-5; 7 bases match TRBD1. This CDR3 is built from 13 residues. The germline V gene has CDR1 GTSNPN and CDR2 SVGIG (reference sequence). The V segment lost 5 bases and the J segment 4 bases; nucleotides outside the gene matches: 5. CDR3 nucleotides: TGTGCCTGGGGATCAGGGGGGAATCAGCCCCAGCATTTT. It specifies CAWGSGGNQPQHF.

The CDR3 spells CASSTRHLNTEAFF. Written as DNA, the CDR3 is TGTGCCAGCAGTACGCGACACCTGAACACTGAAGCTTTCTTT. The chain combines TRBV28 with TRBJ1-1; D is undetermined. V lost 5 bases and J 0 bases, leaving 10 bases between the germline ends. This CDR3 has 14 amino acids. Germline V lookup: CDR1 MDHEN, CDR2 SYDVKM.

The chain employs TRBV28 and TRBJ2-3; possibly TRBD1 for D (6 bases). Per germline, CDR1 MDHEN and CDR2 SYDVKM. The CDR3 is 13 amino acids. Trimming took 5 bases from V and 4 from J, leaving 10 bases between them. For the CDR3, the DNA is TGTGCCAGCAGTGTAGGGACACCAGATACGCAGTATTTT. Protein sequence: CASSVGTPDTQYF.

The rearrangement uses TRBV5-6 and TRBJ2-3, with D tentatively TRBD1 (5 bases). The CDR3 runs to 18 residues. V lost 0 bases, J lost 0 bases, and 17 bases lay in between. Germline V gives CDR1 SGHDT, CDR2 YYEEEE. CDR3 in DNA: TGTGCCAGCAGCTTGGCAGGGTCGGCGGAAATTAGCACAGATACGCAGTATTTT. Residues: CASSLAGSAEISTDTQYF.